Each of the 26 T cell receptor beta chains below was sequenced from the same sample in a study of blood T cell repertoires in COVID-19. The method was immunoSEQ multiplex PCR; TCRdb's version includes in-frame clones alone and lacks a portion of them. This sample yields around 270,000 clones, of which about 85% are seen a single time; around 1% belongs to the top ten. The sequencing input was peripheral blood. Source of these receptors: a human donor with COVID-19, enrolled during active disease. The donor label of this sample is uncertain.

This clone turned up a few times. The CDR3 coding sequence is TGTGCCAGTAGTACTCATCAGGGGGATCAGCCCCAGCATTTT. Translating gives CASSTHQGDQPQHF. The genes are TRBV19 and TRBJ1-5; 7 bases match TRBD1. The CDR3 consists of 14 residues. Germline-derived CDR1 and CDR2 are LNHDA and SQIVND (reference sequence). Losses at the gene ends were 4 bases for V and 5 bases for J; bases not matched to a gene: 5.

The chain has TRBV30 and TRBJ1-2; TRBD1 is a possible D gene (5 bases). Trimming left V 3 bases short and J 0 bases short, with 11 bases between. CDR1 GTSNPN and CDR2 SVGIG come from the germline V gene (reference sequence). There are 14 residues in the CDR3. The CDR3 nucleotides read TGTGCCTGGAGGTACGGGGGAACTAACTATGGCTACACCTTC. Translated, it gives CAWRYGGTNYGYTF.

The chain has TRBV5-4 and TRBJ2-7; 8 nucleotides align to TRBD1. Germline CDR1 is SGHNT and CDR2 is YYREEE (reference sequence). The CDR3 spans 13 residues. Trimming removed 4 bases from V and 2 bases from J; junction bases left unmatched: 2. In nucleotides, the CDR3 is TGTGCCAGCAGCCGGGACAGGACCTACGAGCAGTACTTC. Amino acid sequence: CASSRDRTYEQYF.

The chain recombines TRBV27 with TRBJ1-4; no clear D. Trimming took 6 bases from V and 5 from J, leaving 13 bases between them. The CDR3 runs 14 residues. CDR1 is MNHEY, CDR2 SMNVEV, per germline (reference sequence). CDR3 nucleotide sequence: TGTGCCAGCAGAACCTCGACGGGGAATGAAAAACTGTTTTTT. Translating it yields CASRTSTGNEKLFF.

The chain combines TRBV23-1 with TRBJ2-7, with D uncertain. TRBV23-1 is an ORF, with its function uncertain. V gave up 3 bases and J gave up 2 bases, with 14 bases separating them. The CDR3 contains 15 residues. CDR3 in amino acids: CASSHPRPPTYEQYF. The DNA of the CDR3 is TGCGCCAGCAGTCATCCTAGACCGCCAACCTACGAGCAGTACTTC.

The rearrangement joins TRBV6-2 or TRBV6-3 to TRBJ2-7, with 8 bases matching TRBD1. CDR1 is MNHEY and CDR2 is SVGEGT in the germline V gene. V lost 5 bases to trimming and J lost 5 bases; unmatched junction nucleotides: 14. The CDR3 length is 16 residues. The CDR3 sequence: CASSPHRGMSQNEQYF. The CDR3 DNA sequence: TGTGCCAGCAGTCCGCACAGGGGGATGTCCCAAAACGAGCAGTACTTC.

The CDR3 DNA reads TGTGCCACCAGCACCTTGCTAGCCCGTAATGGAGATACGCAGTATTTT. Translated, it gives CATSTLLARNGDTQYF. The chain has TRBV15 and TRBJ2-3; tentative D call: TRBD2 (5 bases). The germline V gene encodes CDR1 LNHNV and CDR2 YYDKDF (reference sequence). V was trimmed by 4 bases and J by 5 bases, leaving 19 bases between them. This CDR3 is 16 amino acids long.

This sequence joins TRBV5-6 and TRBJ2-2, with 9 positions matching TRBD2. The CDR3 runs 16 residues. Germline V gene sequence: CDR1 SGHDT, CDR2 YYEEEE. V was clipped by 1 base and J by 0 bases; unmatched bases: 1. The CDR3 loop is CASSLTSGPNTGELFF. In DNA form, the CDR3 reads TGTGCCAGCAGCTTGACTAGCGGGCCGAACACCGGGGAGCTGTTTTTT.

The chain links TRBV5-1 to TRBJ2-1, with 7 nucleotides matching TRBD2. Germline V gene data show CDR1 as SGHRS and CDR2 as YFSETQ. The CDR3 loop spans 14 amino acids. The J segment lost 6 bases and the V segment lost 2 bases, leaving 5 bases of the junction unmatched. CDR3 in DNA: TGCGCCAGCAGCTTAACCGCGGGAGCCAATGAGCAGTTCTTC. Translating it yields CASSLTAGANEQFF. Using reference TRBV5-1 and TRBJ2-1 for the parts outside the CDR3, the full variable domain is KAGVTQTPRYLIKTRGQQVTLSCSPISGHRSVSWYQQTPGQGLQFLFEYFSETQRNKGNFPGRFSGRQFSNSRSEMNVSTLELGDSALYLCASSLTAGANEQFFGPGTRLTVL.

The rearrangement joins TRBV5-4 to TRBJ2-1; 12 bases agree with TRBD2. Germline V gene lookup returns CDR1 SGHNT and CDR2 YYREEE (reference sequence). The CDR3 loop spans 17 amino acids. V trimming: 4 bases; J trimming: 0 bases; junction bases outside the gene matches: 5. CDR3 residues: CASSTPSGRGSYNEQFF. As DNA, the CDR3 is TGTGCCAGCAGCACCCCTAGCGGGAGGGGCTCCTACAATGAGCAGTTCTTC.

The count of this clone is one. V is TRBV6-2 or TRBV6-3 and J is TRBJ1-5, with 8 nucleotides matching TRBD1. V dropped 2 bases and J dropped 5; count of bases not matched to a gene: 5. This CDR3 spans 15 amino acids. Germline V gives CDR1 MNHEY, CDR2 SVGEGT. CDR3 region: CASSYGPGGDQPQHF. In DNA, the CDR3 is TGTGCCAGCAGTTACGGGCCAGGGGGCGATCAGCCCCAGCATTTT.

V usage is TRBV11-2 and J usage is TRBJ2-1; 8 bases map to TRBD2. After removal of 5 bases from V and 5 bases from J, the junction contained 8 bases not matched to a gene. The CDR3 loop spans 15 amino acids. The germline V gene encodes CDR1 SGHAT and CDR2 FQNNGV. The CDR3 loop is CASSPFREGNNEQFF. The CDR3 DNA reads TGTGCCAGCAGCCCTTTCCGGGAGGGCAACAATGAGCAGTTCTTC. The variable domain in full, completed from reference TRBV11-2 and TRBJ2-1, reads EAGVAQSPRYKIIEKRQSVAFWCNPISGHATLYWYQQILGQGPKLLIQFQNNGVVDDSQLPKDRFSAERLKGVDSTLKIQPAKLEDSAVYLCASSPFREGNNEQFFGPGTRLTVL.

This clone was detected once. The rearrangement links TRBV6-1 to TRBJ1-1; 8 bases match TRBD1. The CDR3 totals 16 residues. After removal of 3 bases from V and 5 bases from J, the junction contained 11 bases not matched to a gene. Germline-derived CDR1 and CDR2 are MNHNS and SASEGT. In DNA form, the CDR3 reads TGTGCCAGCAGTGACCTAGACAGGGGAGGTATTACTGAAGCTTTCTTT. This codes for CASSDLDRGGITEAFF.

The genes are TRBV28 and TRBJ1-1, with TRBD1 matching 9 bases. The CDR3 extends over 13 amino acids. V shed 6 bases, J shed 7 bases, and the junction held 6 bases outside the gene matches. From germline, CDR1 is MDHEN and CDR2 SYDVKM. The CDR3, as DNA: TGTGCCAGCAGAGAACAGGGGGCGGGTGAAGCTTTCTTT. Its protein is CASREQGAGEAFF.

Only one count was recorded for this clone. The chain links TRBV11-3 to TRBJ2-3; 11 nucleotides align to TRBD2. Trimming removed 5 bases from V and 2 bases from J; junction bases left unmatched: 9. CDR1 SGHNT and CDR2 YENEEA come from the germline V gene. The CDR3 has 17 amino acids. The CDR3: CASSPGTSGFSTDTQYF. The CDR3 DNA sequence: TGTGCCAGCAGCCCGGGGACTAGCGGATTCTCCACAGATACGCAGTATTTT.

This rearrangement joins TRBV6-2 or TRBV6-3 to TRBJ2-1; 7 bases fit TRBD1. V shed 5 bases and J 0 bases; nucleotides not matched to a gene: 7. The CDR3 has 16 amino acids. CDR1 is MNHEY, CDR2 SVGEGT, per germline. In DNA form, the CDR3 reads TGTGCCAGCAGTCTCGGGACAGCCAGCTCCTACAATGAGCAGTTCTTC. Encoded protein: CASSLGTASSYNEQFF.

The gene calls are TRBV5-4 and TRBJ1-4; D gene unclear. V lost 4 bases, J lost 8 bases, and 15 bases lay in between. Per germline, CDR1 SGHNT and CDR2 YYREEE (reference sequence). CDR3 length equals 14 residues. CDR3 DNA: TGTGCCAGCAGCATTATTGACGGCGGAGAAAAACTGTTTTTT. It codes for CASSIIDGGEKLFF. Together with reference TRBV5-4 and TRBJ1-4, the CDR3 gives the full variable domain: ETGVTQSPTHLIKTRGQQVTLRCSSQSGHNTVSWYQQALGQGPQFIFQYYREEENGRGNFPPRFSGLQFPNYSSELNVNALELDDSALYLCASSIIDGGEKLFFGSGTQLSVL.

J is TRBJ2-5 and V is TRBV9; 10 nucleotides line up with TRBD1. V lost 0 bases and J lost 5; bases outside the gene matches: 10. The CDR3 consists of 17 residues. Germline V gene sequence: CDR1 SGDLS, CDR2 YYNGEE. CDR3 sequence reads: CASSVGRQGAVRETQYF. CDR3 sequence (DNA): TGTGCCAGCAGCGTAGGTCGACAGGGGGCAGTAAGGGAGACCCAGTACTTC.

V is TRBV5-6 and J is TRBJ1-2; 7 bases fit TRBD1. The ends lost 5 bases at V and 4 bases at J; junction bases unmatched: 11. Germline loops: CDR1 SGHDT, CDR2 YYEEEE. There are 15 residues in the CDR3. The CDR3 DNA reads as TGTGCCAGCAGTCGTATAACAGGGGTTAGCTATGGCTACACCTTC. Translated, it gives CASSRITGVSYGYTF.

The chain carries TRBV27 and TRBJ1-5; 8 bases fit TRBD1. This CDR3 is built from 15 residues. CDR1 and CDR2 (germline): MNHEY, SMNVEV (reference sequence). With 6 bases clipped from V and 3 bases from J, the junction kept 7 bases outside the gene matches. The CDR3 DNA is TGTGCCAGCAGACGTGGGACAGGCAACAATCAGCCCCAGCATTTT. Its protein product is CASRRGTGNNQPQHF.

The CDR3 loop is CASSPGISPTEAFF. CDR3 in DNA: TGTGCCAGCTCACCGGGCATCTCTCCCACTGAAGCTTTCTTT. V is TRBV18 and J is TRBJ1-1; D remains unclear. Looked up from germline, CDR1 is KGHSH and CDR2 is LQKENI. The CDR3 has 14 amino acids. V was pared by 3 bases and J by 4 bases, with 12 bases between.

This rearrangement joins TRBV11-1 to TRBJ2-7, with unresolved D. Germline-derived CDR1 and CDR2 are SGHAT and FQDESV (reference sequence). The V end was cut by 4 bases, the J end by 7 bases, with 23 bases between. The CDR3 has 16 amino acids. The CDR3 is CASSSESLIPIGEQYF. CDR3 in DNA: TGTGCCAGCAGCTCCGAATCACTAATCCCCATCGGGGAGCAGTACTTC.

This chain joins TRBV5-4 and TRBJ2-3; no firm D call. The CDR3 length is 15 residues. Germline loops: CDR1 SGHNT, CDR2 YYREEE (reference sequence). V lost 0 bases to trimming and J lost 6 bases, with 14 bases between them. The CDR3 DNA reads TGTGCCAGCAGCTTGGATCCCAGGCGTGGGGATACGCAGTATTTT. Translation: CASSLDPRRGDTQYF.

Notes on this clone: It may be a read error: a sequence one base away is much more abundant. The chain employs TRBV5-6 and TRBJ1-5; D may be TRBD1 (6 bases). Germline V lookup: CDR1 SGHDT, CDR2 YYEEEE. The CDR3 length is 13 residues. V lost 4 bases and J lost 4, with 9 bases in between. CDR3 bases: TGTGCCAGCAGCCGGACAGTAAATCAGCCCCAGCATTTT. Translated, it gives CASSRTVNQPQHF.

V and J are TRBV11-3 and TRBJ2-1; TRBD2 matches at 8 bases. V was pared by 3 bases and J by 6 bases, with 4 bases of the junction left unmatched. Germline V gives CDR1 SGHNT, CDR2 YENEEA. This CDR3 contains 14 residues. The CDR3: CASSFSGEVNEQFF. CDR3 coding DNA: TGTGCCAGCAGCTTTAGCGGGGAGGTCAATGAGCAGTTCTTC.

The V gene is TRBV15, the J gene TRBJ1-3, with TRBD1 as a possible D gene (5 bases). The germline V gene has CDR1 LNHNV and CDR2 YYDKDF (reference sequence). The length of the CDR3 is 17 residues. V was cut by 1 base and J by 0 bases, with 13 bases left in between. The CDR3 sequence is CATSRGRDLSSGNTIYF. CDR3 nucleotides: TGTGCCACCAGCAGAGGCAGGGATCTCAGCTCTGGAAACACCATATATTTT.